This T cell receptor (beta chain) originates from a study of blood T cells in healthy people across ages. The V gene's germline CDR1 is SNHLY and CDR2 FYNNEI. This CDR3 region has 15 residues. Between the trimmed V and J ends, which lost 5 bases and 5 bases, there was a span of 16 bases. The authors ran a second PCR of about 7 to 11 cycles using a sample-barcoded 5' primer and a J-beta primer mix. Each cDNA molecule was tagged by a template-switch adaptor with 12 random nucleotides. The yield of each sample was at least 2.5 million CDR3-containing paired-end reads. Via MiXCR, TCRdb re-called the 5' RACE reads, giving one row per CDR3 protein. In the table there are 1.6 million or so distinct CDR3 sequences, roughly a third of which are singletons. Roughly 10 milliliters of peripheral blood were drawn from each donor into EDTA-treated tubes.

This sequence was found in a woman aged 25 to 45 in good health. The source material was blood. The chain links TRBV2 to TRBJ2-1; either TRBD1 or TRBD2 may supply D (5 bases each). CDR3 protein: CASSFGARANNEQFF. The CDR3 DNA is TGTGCCAGCAGTTTCGGGGCGAGGGCGAACAATGAGCAGTTCTTC.